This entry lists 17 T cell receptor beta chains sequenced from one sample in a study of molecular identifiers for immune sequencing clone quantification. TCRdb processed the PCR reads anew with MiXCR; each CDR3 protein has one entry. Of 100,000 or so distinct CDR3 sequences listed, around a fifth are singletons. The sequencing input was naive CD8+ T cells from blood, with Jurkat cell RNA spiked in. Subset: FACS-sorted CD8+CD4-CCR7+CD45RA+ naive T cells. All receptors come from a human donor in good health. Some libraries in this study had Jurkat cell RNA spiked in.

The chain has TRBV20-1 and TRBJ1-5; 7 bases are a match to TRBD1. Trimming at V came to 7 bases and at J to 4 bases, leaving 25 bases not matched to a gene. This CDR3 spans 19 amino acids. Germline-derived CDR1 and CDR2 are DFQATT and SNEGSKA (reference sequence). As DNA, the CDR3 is TGCAGTGTTAGGGCGGGGGGACAGTCGGTAACCTATGGGAATCAGCCCCAGCATTTT. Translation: CSVRAGGQSVTYGNQPQHF.

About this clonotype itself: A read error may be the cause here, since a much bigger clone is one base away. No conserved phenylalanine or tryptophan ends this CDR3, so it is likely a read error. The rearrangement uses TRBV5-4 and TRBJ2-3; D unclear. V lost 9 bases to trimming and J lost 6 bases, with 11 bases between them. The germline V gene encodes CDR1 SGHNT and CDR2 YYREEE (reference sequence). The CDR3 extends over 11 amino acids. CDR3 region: CAMQIKDTQYL. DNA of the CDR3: TGTGCCATGCAAATCAAGGATACGCAGTATCTT.

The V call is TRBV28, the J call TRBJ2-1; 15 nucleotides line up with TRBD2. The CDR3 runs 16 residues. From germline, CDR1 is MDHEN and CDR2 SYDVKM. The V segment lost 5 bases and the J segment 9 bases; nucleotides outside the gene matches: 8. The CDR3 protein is CASSTWTSGRVGEQFF. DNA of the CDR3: TGTGCCAGCAGTACTTGGACTAGCGGGAGGGTGGGTGAGCAGTTCTTC. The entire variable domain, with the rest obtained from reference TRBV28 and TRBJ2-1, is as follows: DVKVTQSSRYLVKRTGEKVFLECVQDMDHENMFWYRQDPGLGLRLIYFSYDVKMKEKGDIPEGYSVSREKKERFSLILESASTNQTSMYLCASSTWTSGRVGEQFFGPGTRLTVL.

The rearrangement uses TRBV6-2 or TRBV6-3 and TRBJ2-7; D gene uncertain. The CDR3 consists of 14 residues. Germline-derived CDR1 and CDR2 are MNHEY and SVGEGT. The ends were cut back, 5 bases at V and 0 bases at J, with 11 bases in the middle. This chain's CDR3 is CASSQDGPSYEQYF. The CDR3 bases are TGTGCCAGCAGTCAGGACGGACCCTCCTACGAGCAGTACTTC.

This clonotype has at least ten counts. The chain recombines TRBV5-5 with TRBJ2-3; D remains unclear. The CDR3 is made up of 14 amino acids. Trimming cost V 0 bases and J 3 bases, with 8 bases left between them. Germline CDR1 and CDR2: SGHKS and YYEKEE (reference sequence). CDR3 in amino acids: CASSLESSTDTQYF. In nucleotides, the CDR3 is TGTGCCAGCAGCTTGGAGAGTAGTACAGATACGCAGTATTTT. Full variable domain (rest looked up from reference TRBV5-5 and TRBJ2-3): DAGVTQSPTHLIKTRGQQVTLRCSPISGHKSVSWYQQVLGQGPQFIFQYYEKEERGRGNFPDRFSARQFPNYSSELNVNALLLGDSALYLCASSLESSTDTQYFGPGTRLTVL.

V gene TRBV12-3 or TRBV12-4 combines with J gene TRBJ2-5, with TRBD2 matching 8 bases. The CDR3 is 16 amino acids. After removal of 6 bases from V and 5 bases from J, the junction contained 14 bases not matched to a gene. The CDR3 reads CASSQTKGRGAETQYF. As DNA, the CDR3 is TGTGCCAGCAGCCAGACGAAGGGGCGGGGGGCCGAGACCCAGTACTTC.

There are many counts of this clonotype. CDR3 coding DNA: TGCAGTGCGCTCACTAGCGGGGTAAACATTCAGTACTTC. Translating it yields CSALTSGVNIQYF. The chain links TRBV20-1 to TRBJ2-4; 10 nucleotides agree with TRBD2. This CDR3 contains 13 residues. CDR1 and CDR2 from the germline V gene are DFQATT and SNEGSKA (reference sequence). V was pared by 6 bases and J by 6 bases, with 5 bases of the junction left unmatched.

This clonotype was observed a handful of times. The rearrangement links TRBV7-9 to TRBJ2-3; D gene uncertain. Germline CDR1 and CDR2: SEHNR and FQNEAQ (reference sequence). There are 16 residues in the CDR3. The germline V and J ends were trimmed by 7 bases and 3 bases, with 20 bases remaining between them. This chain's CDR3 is CASTLSGGRETDTQYF. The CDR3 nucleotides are TGTGCCAGCACCCTTAGTGGCGGACGCGAAACAGATACGCAGTATTTT.

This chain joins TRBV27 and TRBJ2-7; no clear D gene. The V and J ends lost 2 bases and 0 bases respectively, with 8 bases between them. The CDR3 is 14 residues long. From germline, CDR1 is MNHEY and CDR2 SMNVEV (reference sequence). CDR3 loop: CASSLVRSSYEQYF. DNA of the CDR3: TGTGCCAGCAGTTTAGTTAGGAGCTCCTACGAGCAGTACTTC.

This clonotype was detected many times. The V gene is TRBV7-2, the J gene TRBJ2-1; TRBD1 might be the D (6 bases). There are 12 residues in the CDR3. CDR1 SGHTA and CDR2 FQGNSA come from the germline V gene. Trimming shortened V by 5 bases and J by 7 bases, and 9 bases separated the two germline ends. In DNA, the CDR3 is TGTGCCAGCAGCCTACAGGGTAATGAGCAGTTCTTC. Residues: CASSLQGNEQFF.

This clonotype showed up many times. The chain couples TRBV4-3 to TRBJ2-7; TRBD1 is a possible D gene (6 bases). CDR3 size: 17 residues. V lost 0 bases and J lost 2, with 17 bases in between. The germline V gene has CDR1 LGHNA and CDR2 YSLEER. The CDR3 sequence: CASSQDPPSGGPYEQYF. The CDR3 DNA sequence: TGCGCCAGCAGCCAAGATCCCCCGTCTGGGGGCCCCTACGAGCAGTACTTC.

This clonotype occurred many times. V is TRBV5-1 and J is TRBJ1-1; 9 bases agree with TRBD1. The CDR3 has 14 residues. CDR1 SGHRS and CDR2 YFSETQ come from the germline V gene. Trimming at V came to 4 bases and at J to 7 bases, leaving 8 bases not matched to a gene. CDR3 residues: CASSGGQGTSEAFF. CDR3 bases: TGCGCCAGCAGCGGCGGACAGGGGACGAGTGAAGCTTTCTTT.

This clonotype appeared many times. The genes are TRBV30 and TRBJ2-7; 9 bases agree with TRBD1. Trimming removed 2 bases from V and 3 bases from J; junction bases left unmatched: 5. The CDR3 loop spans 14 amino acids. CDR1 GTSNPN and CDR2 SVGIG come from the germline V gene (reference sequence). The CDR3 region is CAWSFGTGSYEQYF. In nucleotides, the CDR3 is TGTGCCTGGAGTTTCGGGACAGGGAGCTACGAGCAGTACTTC.

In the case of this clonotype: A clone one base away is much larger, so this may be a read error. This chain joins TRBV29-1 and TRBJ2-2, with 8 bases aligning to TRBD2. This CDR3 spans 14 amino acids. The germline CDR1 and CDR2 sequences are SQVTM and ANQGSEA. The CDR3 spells CSVEYREGSRELVF. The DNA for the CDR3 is TGCAGCGTTGAGTATCGGGAGGGATCCAGGGAGCTGGTTTTT.

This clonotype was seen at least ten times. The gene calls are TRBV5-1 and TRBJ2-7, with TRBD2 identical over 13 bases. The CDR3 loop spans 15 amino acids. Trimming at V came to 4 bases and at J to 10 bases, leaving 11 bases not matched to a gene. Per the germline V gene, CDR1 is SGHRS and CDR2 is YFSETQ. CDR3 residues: CASSPIRTSGGPQYF. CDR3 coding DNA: TGCGCCAGCAGCCCTATAAGGACTAGCGGGGGACCCCAGTACTTC.

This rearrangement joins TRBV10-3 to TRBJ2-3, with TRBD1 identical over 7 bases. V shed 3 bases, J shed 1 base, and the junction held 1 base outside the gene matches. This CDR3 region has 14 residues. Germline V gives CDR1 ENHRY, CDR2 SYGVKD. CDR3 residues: CAISDGTGTDTQYF. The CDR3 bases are TGTGCCATCAGTGACGGGACAGGCACAGATACGCAGTATTTT.

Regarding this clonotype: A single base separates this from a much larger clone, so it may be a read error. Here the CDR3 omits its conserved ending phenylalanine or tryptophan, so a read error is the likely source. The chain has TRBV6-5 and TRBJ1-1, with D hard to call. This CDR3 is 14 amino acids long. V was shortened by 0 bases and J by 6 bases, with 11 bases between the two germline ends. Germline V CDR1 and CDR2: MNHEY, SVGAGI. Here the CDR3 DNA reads TGTGCCAGCAGTTACTCGCTAGGGTTGGCTGAAGCTTTCTCT. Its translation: CASSYSLGLAEAFS.